This TCR beta chain is drawn from a study of blood T cell repertoires in COVID-19. Study in general: The analysed material was cDNA or gDNA that came from T cells, B-cell-depleted T cells, or PBMCs.

In its sample, this clone was seen once. V dropped 4 bases and J dropped 4; count of bases not matched to a gene: 1. This CDR3 is built from 12 residues. Germline lookup yields CDR1 WNHNN and CDR2 SYGVQD (reference sequence). The protocol was immunoSEQ multiplex PCR, while the TCRdb copy is restricted to in-frame clones and leaves out a portion. In the table there are some 130,000 clones, around 88% of which are singletons. Which cohort a participant joined came from the clinical history participants gave. The sample was PBMCs or T cells enriched from blood (not recorded which). The genes are TRBV10-1 and TRBJ2-7; 7 nucleotides agree with TRBD1. The sequence came from a woman between 45 and 65 years old who had recovered from COVID-19. The DNA for the CDR3 is TGCGCCAGCAGTGGACAGGGATACGAGCAGTACTTC. Protein: CASSGQGYEQYF.